Following are 3 T cell receptor beta chains from one sample sequenced in a study of blood T cell repertoires in COVID-19. This table comes from immunoSEQ multiplex PCR, and its TCRdb copy is limited to in-frame clones, with some not included. This table holds about 200,000 clones, more than 80% found once. Sequencing was carried out using peripheral blood. The receptors stem from a man aged 30 to 45 who had recovered from COVID-19.

This sequence joins TRBV6-1 and TRBJ2-7; 13 nucleotides agree with TRBD2. The CDR3 runs to 18 residues. The germline CDR1 and CDR2 sequences are MNHNS and SASEGT. V was clipped by 1 base and J by 1 base; unmatched bases: 7. The CDR3 reads CASSEGRGLAGASYEQYF. The CDR3 DNA follows: TGTGCCAGCAGTGAAGGAAGAGGACTAGCGGGGGCATCCTACGAGCAGTACTTC.

CDR3 region: CASSLDFSSGGARQETQYF. In DNA, the CDR3 is TGCGCCAGCAGCTTGGATTTTTCTAGCGGGGGGGCCCGGCAAGAGACCCAGTACTTC. The V and J genes are TRBV5-1 and TRBJ2-5, with 12 bases lining up with TRBD2. The CDR3 spans 19 residues. The germline V gene has CDR1 SGHRS and CDR2 YFSETQ. The V gene end was trimmed by 0 bases and the J gene end by 2 bases; junction bases not matched to a gene: 11.

This chain uses TRBV5-6 with TRBJ1-5; 10 positions match TRBD1. The germline V gene has CDR1 SGHDT and CDR2 YYEEEE. With V trimmed by 3 bases and J by 6 bases, 6 bases remained unmatched. The CDR3 runs 15 residues. Here the CDR3 DNA reads TGTGCCAGCAGCTGGGGGACAGGGGATGGTCAGCCCCAGCATTTT. Amino acid sequence: CASSWGTGDGQPQHF.